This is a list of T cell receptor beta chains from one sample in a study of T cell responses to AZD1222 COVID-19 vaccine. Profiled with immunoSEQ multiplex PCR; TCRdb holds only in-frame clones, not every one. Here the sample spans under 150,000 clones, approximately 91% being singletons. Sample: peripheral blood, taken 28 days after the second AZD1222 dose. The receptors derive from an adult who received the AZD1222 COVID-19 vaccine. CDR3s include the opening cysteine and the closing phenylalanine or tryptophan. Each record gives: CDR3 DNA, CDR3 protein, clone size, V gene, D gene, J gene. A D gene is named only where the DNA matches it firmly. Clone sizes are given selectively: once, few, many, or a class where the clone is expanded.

CDR3nt: TGTGCCAGCAGCGGACAGGACTATAATTCACCCCTCCACTTT
CDR3aa: CASSGQDYNSPLHF
abundance: .
v_gene: TRBV9
d_gene: .
j_gene: TRBJ1-6

CDR3nt: TGTGCCAGCAGCTTATCCGGGACTAGCTCCTACAATGAGCAGTTCTTC
CDR3aa: CASSLSGTSSYNEQFF
abundance: .
v_gene: TRBV5-4
d_gene: TRBD2
j_gene: TRBJ2-1

CDR3nt: TGTGCCAGCAGCAGGACAGGGCTTGAAGCTTTCTTT
CDR3aa: CASSRTGLEAFF
abundance: .
v_gene: TRBV2
d_gene: TRBD1
j_gene: TRBJ1-1

CDR3nt: TGCAGCGTTGAAGATCGGGGGTTTGGAAACACCATATATTTT
CDR3aa: CSVEDRGFGNTIYF
abundance: once
v_gene: TRBV29-1
d_gene: .
j_gene: TRBJ1-3

CDR3nt: TGTGCTAGTGGTTCAGGGGGCCGGACTGAAGCTTTCTTT
CDR3aa: CASGSGGRTEAFF
abundance: few
v_gene: TRBV12-5
d_gene: TRBD1
j_gene: TRBJ1-1

CDR3nt: TGCGCCAGCAGCTACGGACAGGGCACTGAAGCTTTCTTT
CDR3aa: CASSYGQGTEAFF
abundance: .
v_gene: TRBV5-1
d_gene: TRBD1
j_gene: TRBJ1-1

CDR3nt: TGTGCCAGCAGGCCGGGACAGGGGATCTCTGGAAACACCATATATTTT
CDR3aa: CASRPGQGISGNTIYF
abundance: .
v_gene: TRBV2
d_gene: TRBD1
j_gene: TRBJ1-3

CDR3nt: TGTGCCAGCAGCCCTCCCGCAGGAGATATCTATGGCTACACCTTC
CDR3aa: CASSPPAGDIYGYTF
abundance: .
v_gene: TRBV7-9
d_gene: .
j_gene: TRBJ1-2

CDR3nt: TGTGCCAGCAGCCAAGGACAGGCGCGCTACGAGCAGTACTTC
CDR3aa: CASSQGQARYEQYF
abundance: .
v_gene: TRBV11-2
d_gene: TRBD1
j_gene: TRBJ2-7

CDR3nt: TGCGCCAGCAGCTTGGTGGACCCCAGGGAGACCCAGTACTTC
CDR3aa: CASSLVDPRETQYF
abundance: .
v_gene: TRBV5-1
d_gene: .
j_gene: TRBJ2-5

CDR3nt: TGCGCCAGCAGCTTGACAGGTTCCAATTCACCCCTCCACTTT
CDR3aa: CASSLTGSNSPLHF
abundance: .
v_gene: TRBV5-1
d_gene: .
j_gene: TRBJ1-6

CDR3nt: TGTGCCAGCAGTTCCCTGGGAAGGTTTAGCTACACCTTC
CDR3aa: CASSSLGRFSYTF
abundance: .
v_gene: TRBV6-5
d_gene: .
j_gene: TRBJ1-2

CDR3nt: TGTGCCAGCAGTTTAATATTGGGGGAGCAGTACTTC
CDR3aa: CASSLILGEQYF
abundance: once
v_gene: TRBV28
d_gene: .
j_gene: TRBJ2-7

CDR3nt: TGTGCCCGCCGTCGGTCCCAGGACAATGAGCAGTTCTTC
CDR3aa: CARRRSQDNEQFF
abundance: few
v_gene: TRBV2
d_gene: .
j_gene: TRBJ2-1

CDR3nt: TGTGCCAGCAGCGTAGCCGGTTACCAGGGGGCAGGTGAAGCTTTCTTT
CDR3aa: CASSVAGYQGAGEAFF
abundance: .
v_gene: TRBV9
d_gene: TRBD1
j_gene: TRBJ1-1

CDR3nt: TGTGCCAGCAGCTTTTACACAGGGAACGGCTACACCTTC
CDR3aa: CASSFYTGNGYTF
abundance: .
v_gene: TRBV7-2
d_gene: .
j_gene: TRBJ1-2

CDR3nt: TGCAGTGCCCCGGATCGGGATGGCTACACCTTC
CDR3aa: CSAPDRDGYTF
abundance: .
v_gene: TRBV20-1
d_gene: .
j_gene: TRBJ1-2

CDR3nt: TGTGCCAGCAGTGGGGGACAGGGGTACACCATATATTTT
CDR3aa: CASSGGQGYTIYF
abundance: .
v_gene: TRBV2
d_gene: TRBD1
j_gene: TRBJ1-3

CDR3nt: TGTGCCAGCAGTCGTACAGGGGATCATGAAAAACTGTTTTTT
CDR3aa: CASSRTGDHEKLFF
abundance: .
v_gene: TRBV7-9
d_gene: TRBD1
j_gene: TRBJ1-4

CDR3nt: TGTGCCAGCAGCCCCCGAATCGCGACTAGCTCCTACAATGAGCAGTTCTTC
CDR3aa: CASSPRIATSSYNEQFF
abundance: .
v_gene: TRBV9
d_gene: .
j_gene: TRBJ2-1

CDR3nt: TGTGCCAGCAGCTTAGGCGGGCACACTGAAGCTTTCTTT
CDR3aa: CASSLGGHTEAFF
abundance: .
v_gene: TRBV7-8
d_gene: .
j_gene: TRBJ1-1

CDR3nt: TGTGCCAGCAGGGAGGGACAGGGTCTAAGAGGCTACACCTTC
CDR3aa: CASREGQGLRGYTF
abundance: .
v_gene: TRBV6-5
d_gene: TRBD1
j_gene: TRBJ1-2

CDR3nt: TGCAGCGTTGCGCAGGGAGGAGGCTATGGCTACACCTTC
CDR3aa: CSVAQGGGYGYTF
abundance: once
v_gene: TRBV29-1
d_gene: .
j_gene: TRBJ1-2

CDR3nt: TGCGCCAGCAGCTTGGTTGTTGGAAACACCATATATTTT
CDR3aa: CASSLVVGNTIYF
abundance: once
v_gene: TRBV5-1
d_gene: .
j_gene: TRBJ1-3

CDR3nt: TGTGCCAGCAGCCACCTACAGAGCAATCAGCCCCAGCATTTT
CDR3aa: CASSHLQSNQPQHF
abundance: .
v_gene: TRBV16
d_gene: .
j_gene: TRBJ1-5

CDR3nt: TGTGCCAGCAGCTCCCCGGACAGGGGCTTAGGGACCGGGGAGCTGTTTTTT
CDR3aa: CASSSPDRGLGTGELFF
abundance: .
v_gene: TRBV7-8
d_gene: TRBD1
j_gene: TRBJ2-2

CDR3nt: TGTGCCAGCAGCGGGGACTTAGCGGACCTCTCATGGTCCTACAATGAGCAGTTCTTC
CDR3aa: CASSGDLADLSWSYNEQFF
abundance: once
v_gene: TRBV11-2
d_gene: .
j_gene: TRBJ2-1

CDR3nt: TGTGCCAGCTCAGGGACAGAAGGAAACACCATATATTTT
CDR3aa: CASSGTEGNTIYF
abundance: .
v_gene: TRBV18
d_gene: TRBD1
j_gene: TRBJ1-3

CDR3nt: TGTGCCAGCAGCTTAAGAAGGGGCGCGGGCTACACCTTC
CDR3aa: CASSLRRGAGYTF
abundance: .
v_gene: TRBV7-3
d_gene: .
j_gene: TRBJ1-2

CDR3nt: TGTGCCAGCAGCCACCGGGACAGCCCCTACGAGCAGTACTTC
CDR3aa: CASSHRDSPYEQYF
abundance: .
v_gene: TRBV7-9
d_gene: TRBD1
j_gene: TRBJ2-7

CDR3nt: TGTGCCAGTAGTACGAGACAGGGGCTTTATAGCAATCAGCCCCAGCATTTT
CDR3aa: CASSTRQGLYSNQPQHF
abundance: .
v_gene: TRBV19
d_gene: TRBD1
j_gene: TRBJ1-5

CDR3nt: TGCGCCAGCAGGGGGGACAGGCAATCTGGAAACACCATATATTTT
CDR3aa: CASRGDRQSGNTIYF
abundance: .
v_gene: TRBV5-1
d_gene: TRBD1
j_gene: TRBJ1-3

CDR3nt: TGTGCCAGCTCACCGCAGGGAGGGGAGGAATACGAGCAGTACTTC
CDR3aa: CASSPQGGEEYEQYF
abundance: .
v_gene: TRBV18
d_gene: TRBD2
j_gene: TRBJ2-7

CDR3nt: TGTGCCAGCTCACCCGGACTAGACGAATTCAATGAGCAGTTCTTC
CDR3aa: CASSPGLDEFNEQFF
abundance: .
v_gene: TRBV18
d_gene: TRBD2
j_gene: TRBJ2-1

CDR3nt: TGTGCCAGCAGCTTTAGGACAGCCATGAACACTGAAGCTTTCTTT
CDR3aa: CASSFRTAMNTEAFF
abundance: .
v_gene: TRBV5-5
d_gene: .
j_gene: TRBJ1-1

CDR3nt: TGTGCCAGCTGCAGGGACATGAACACTGAAGCTTTCTTT
CDR3aa: CASCRDMNTEAFF
abundance: .
v_gene: TRBV27
d_gene: .
j_gene: TRBJ1-1

CDR3nt: TGTGCCAGCAGCTTACTGGGGGCGAACACCGGGGAGCTGTTTTTT
CDR3aa: CASSLLGANTGELFF
abundance: .
v_gene: TRBV7-3
d_gene: .
j_gene: TRBJ2-2

CDR3nt: TGCAGCGTTGGACAGGGTGTGAACACTGAAGCTTTCTTT
CDR3aa: CSVGQGVNTEAFF
abundance: once
v_gene: TRBV29-1
d_gene: TRBD1
j_gene: TRBJ1-1

CDR3nt: TGTGCCAGCAGCACTACCCTAATCGACATTCAGTACTTC
CDR3aa: CASSTTLIDIQYF
abundance: .
v_gene: TRBV9
d_gene: .
j_gene: TRBJ2-4

CDR3nt: TGTGCCAGCAGCCAAGTAGGGGTCGGCGAAAAACTGTTTTTT
CDR3aa: CASSQVGVGEKLFF
abundance: .
v_gene: TRBV3-1/TRBV3-2
d_gene: .
j_gene: TRBJ1-4

CDR3nt: TGTGCCAGCTCACGGGCCGAGACTGAAGCTTTCTTT
CDR3aa: CASSRAETEAFF
abundance: .
v_gene: TRBV18
d_gene: .
j_gene: TRBJ1-1

CDR3nt: TGTGCCAGCAGTTTCAGGGGGGGGATAAGAAACACTGAAGCTTTCTTT
CDR3aa: CASSFRGGIRNTEAFF
abundance: .
v_gene: TRBV27
d_gene: TRBD1
j_gene: TRBJ1-1

CDR3nt: TGTGCCAGCAGCCAAGATCCAGGGACTGAAGCTTTCTTT
CDR3aa: CASSQDPGTEAFF
abundance: .
v_gene: TRBV3-1/TRBV3-2
d_gene: .
j_gene: TRBJ1-1

CDR3nt: TGCGCCAGCAGCCAAGAATTTGGGACAGGGGGCATCGCAGATACGCAGTATTTT
CDR3aa: CASSQEFGTGGIADTQYF
abundance: .
v_gene: TRBV4-1
d_gene: TRBD1
j_gene: TRBJ2-3

CDR3nt: TGTGCCAGCAGTGTATCCATGAACACTGAAGCTTTCTTT
CDR3aa: CASSVSMNTEAFF
abundance: .
v_gene: TRBV2
d_gene: .
j_gene: TRBJ1-1

CDR3nt: TGTGCCACCAGCGCAGGGGTAAGCTCACCCCTCCACTTT
CDR3aa: CATSAGVSSPLHF
abundance: .
v_gene: TRBV15
d_gene: .
j_gene: TRBJ1-6